A selection of T cell receptor beta chains follows, all from one sample in a study of regulatory T cells in long-lasting Graves disease. TCRdb re-analysed the multiplex PCR reads in MiXCR, keeping a single row per CDR3 protein. The data contain almost 350,000 distinct CDR3 sequences, roughly a fifth of them singletons. The sequenced sample was peripheral blood mononuclear cells (PBMCs), obtained when the disease was refractory, from a patient treated with antithyroid drugs. The receptors here all came from a female donor with Graves disease. Both conserved end residues are part of each CDR3. Each record gives: CDR3 length, V gene, J gene, D gene, clone size, CDR3 DNA, CDR3 protein. D genes are given only for firm matches. Expanded clones get a size class; other rows say once, few or many, or leave the size out.

len: 13; v_gene: TRBV5-1; j_gene: TRBJ1-5; d_gene: .; abundance: .; CDR3nt: TGCGCCAGCAGCTTATGGATCGGTCAGCCCCAGCATTTT; CDR3aa: CASSLWIGQPQHF
len: 13; v_gene: TRBV6-1; j_gene: TRBJ2-7; d_gene: .; abundance: few; CDR3nt: TGTGCCAGCTCGGCCCCCGGTCGCACGGAGCAGTACTTC; CDR3aa: CASSAPGRTEQYF
len: 13; v_gene: TRBV12-3/TRBV12-4; j_gene: TRBJ1-5; d_gene: .; abundance: many; CDR3nt: TGTGCCAGCAGTTTGTTCAGGCCGTACCCCCAGCATTTT; CDR3aa: CASSLFRPYPQHF
len: 13; v_gene: TRBV6-1; j_gene: TRBJ2-2; d_gene: TRBD2; abundance: many; CDR3nt: TGTGCCAGCAGCCCCCGGGGGGGTCTAGAGCTGTTTTTT; CDR3aa: CASSPRGGLELFF
len: 16; v_gene: TRBV20-1; j_gene: TRBJ2-2; d_gene: .; abundance: few; CDR3nt: TGCAGTGCTACGAGACTAGGCGGGGCCGACACCGGGGAGCTGTTTTTT; CDR3aa: CSATRLGGADTGELFF
len: 16; v_gene: TRBV19; j_gene: TRBJ1-2; d_gene: .; abundance: few; CDR3nt: TGTGCCAGTAGTATATTCCAGCAGAGGTCGATACATGGCTACACCTTC; CDR3aa: CASSIFQQRSIHGYTF
len: 19; v_gene: TRBV2; j_gene: TRBJ2-5; d_gene: TRBD1; abundance: many; CDR3nt: TGTGCCAGCAGTGAAGCCTACCTCTCGACCGGGACAGGAACAGAGACCCAGTACTTC; CDR3aa: CASSEAYLSTGTGTETQYF
len: 18; v_gene: TRBV28; j_gene: TRBJ1-2; d_gene: .; abundance: many; CDR3nt: TGTGCCAGCAGGACTCGCAGGGGAACTCCAACCCTTAGCTATGGCTACACCTTC; CDR3aa: CASRTRRGTPTLSYGYTF
len: 15; v_gene: TRBV27; j_gene: TRBJ1-6; d_gene: TRBD1; abundance: few; CDR3nt: TGTGCCAGCAGTTTCCAGGGACAGATCAACGCACCCCTCCACTTT; CDR3aa: CASSFQGQINAPLHF
len: 16; v_gene: TRBV11-2; j_gene: TRBJ1-5; d_gene: TRBD1; abundance: .; CDR3nt: TGTGCCAGCAGCTTAAGGAAAGGGGGCAAGGATCAGCCCCAGCATTTT; CDR3aa: CASSLRKGGKDQPQHF
len: 13; v_gene: TRBV9; j_gene: TRBJ1-1; d_gene: .; abundance: few; CDR3nt: TGTGCCAGCAGCGTGTACCCGAACACTGAAGCTTTCTTT; CDR3aa: CASSVYPNTEAFF
len: 14; v_gene: TRBV18; j_gene: TRBJ1-1; d_gene: TRBD1; abundance: .; CDR3nt: TGTGCCAGCTCACCATACCGACAGGGAGCTGAAGCTTTCTTT; CDR3aa: CASSPYRQGAEAFF
len: 14; v_gene: TRBV2; j_gene: TRBJ1-4; d_gene: .; abundance: many; CDR3nt: TGTGCCAGCAGTCTCGGGGCGCAAAGGGAAAAACTGTTTTTT; CDR3aa: CASSLGAQREKLFF
len: 16; v_gene: TRBV2; j_gene: TRBJ2-5; d_gene: TRBD2; abundance: .; CDR3nt: TGTGCCAGCAGTGAAGCGGGGGGGGGGGGCCAAGAGACCCAGTACTTC; CDR3aa: CASSEAGGGGQETQYF
len: 13; v_gene: TRBV30; j_gene: TRBJ1-5; d_gene: .; abundance: many; CDR3nt: TGTGCCTGGAGTGTACAAGGGACCCAGCCCCAGCATTTT; CDR3aa: CAWSVQGTQPQHF
len: 13; v_gene: TRBV7-9; j_gene: TRBJ2-7; d_gene: TRBD1; abundance: .; CDR3nt: TGTGCCAGCGTTGGGACAGGGGGCAACGAGCAGTACTTC; CDR3aa: CASVGTGGNEQYF
len: 13; v_gene: TRBV20-1; j_gene: TRBJ1-2; d_gene: .; abundance: .; CDR3nt: TGCAGTGCCCCGCGGAGGCTTAACTATGGCTACACCTTC; CDR3aa: CSAPRRLNYGYTF
len: 13; v_gene: TRBV10-3; j_gene: TRBJ1-5; d_gene: TRBD1; abundance: many; CDR3nt: TGTGCCATCGGACAGGCCGGTTATCAGCCCCAGCATTTT; CDR3aa: CAIGQAGYQPQHF
len: 14; v_gene: TRBV9; j_gene: TRBJ2-5; d_gene: .; abundance: many; CDR3nt: TGTGCCAGCAGCCCCAGACCGATCCAAGAGACCCAGTACTTC; CDR3aa: CASSPRPIQETQYF
len: 13; v_gene: TRBV19; j_gene: TRBJ1-1; d_gene: .; abundance: .; CDR3nt: TGTGCCAGTAGCCTGACAGCACCAACTGAAGCTTTCTTT; CDR3aa: CASSLTAPTEAFF
len: 14; v_gene: TRBV29-1; j_gene: TRBJ2-5; d_gene: .; abundance: .; CDR3nt: TGCAGCGTTGGTCTCCGACAGATACCGGAGACCCAGTACTTC; CDR3aa: CSVGLRQIPETQYF
len: 14; v_gene: TRBV11-2; j_gene: TRBJ1-2; d_gene: TRBD1; abundance: many; CDR3nt: TGTGCCAGCAGCATCCCAGGGGGCGCAGGGGGCTACACCTTC; CDR3aa: CASSIPGGAGGYTF
len: 16; v_gene: TRBV4-1; j_gene: TRBJ2-2; d_gene: TRBD1; abundance: .; CDR3nt: TGCGCCAGCAGCCCTCTGGGACAGTACAACACCGGGGAGCTGTTTTTT; CDR3aa: CASSPLGQYNTGELFF
len: 15; v_gene: TRBV9; j_gene: TRBJ2-7; d_gene: TRBD2; abundance: many; CDR3nt: TGTGCCAGCAGCGTAGAAGCGGGAGGTCCCTACGAGCAGTACTTC; CDR3aa: CASSVEAGGPYEQYF
len: 13; v_gene: TRBV20-1; j_gene: TRBJ1-2; d_gene: .; abundance: many; CDR3nt: TGCAGTGCTAGGGCACGGGTCACCCCAGGCTACACCTTC; CDR3aa: CSARARVTPGYTF
len: 16; v_gene: TRBV3-1; j_gene: TRBJ2-2; d_gene: .; abundance: .; CDR3nt: TGTGCCAGCAGCCAACGGGTGGTCCCCGGCGCCGGGGAGCTGTTTTTT; CDR3aa: CASSQRVVPGAGELFF
len: 13; v_gene: TRBV11-2; j_gene: TRBJ2-7; d_gene: TRBD2; abundance: many; CDR3nt: TGTGCCAGCAGCGACACGGGGGGCTACGAGCAGTACTTC; CDR3aa: CASSDTGGYEQYF
len: 15; v_gene: TRBV28; j_gene: TRBJ2-4; d_gene: .; abundance: .; CDR3nt: TGTGCCAGCAGCTCCCCTAGCCTCGGCAAAAACATTCAGTACTTC; CDR3aa: CASSSPSLGKNIQYF
len: 14; v_gene: TRBV29-1; j_gene: TRBJ2-5; d_gene: .; abundance: many; CDR3nt: TGCAGCGTTGTAGGGCGGCTAGTCCAAGAGACCCAGTACTTC; CDR3aa: CSVVGRLVQETQYF
len: 14; v_gene: TRBV2; j_gene: TRBJ1-5; d_gene: TRBD1; abundance: many; CDR3nt: TGTGCCAGCACGGGACAGTTTAGCAATCAGCCCCAGCATTTT; CDR3aa: CASTGQFSNQPQHF
len: 15; v_gene: TRBV6-5; j_gene: TRBJ1-1; d_gene: .; abundance: many; CDR3nt: TGTGCCAGCAGTTACTCCCCAGGTTTGGTCACTGAAGCTTTCTTT; CDR3aa: CASSYSPGLVTEAFF
len: 16; v_gene: TRBV18; j_gene: TRBJ1-1; d_gene: .; abundance: once; CDR3nt: TGTGCCAGCTCACTGACACTTACGGGGGTCGACACTGAAGCTTTCTTT; CDR3aa: CASSLTLTGVDTEAFF
len: 14; v_gene: TRBV20-1; j_gene: TRBJ1-3; d_gene: .; abundance: few; CDR3nt: TGCAGTGCTAGAGGGGGAACGTCTGGAAACACCATATATTTT; CDR3aa: CSARGGTSGNTIYF
len: 14; v_gene: TRBV28; j_gene: TRBJ1-6; d_gene: .; abundance: many; CDR3nt: TGTGCCAGCAGTTTTTACCTCAGGGATTCACCCCTCCACTTT; CDR3aa: CASSFYLRDSPLHF
len: 16; v_gene: TRBV5-1; j_gene: TRBJ2-7; d_gene: TRBD2; abundance: .; CDR3nt: TGCGCCAGCAGCTACGCTAGCGGGGCTGGGGCCTACGAGCAGTACTTC; CDR3aa: CASSYASGAGAYEQYF
len: 13; v_gene: TRBV28; j_gene: TRBJ1-1; d_gene: .; abundance: once; CDR3nt: TGTGCCAGCGTGAACGAAGTGAACACTGAAGCTTTCTTT; CDR3aa: CASVNEVNTEAFF
len: 17; v_gene: TRBV20-1; j_gene: TRBJ2-5; d_gene: TRBD2; abundance: .; CDR3nt: TGCAGTGCTCGATCCCTAGCGGGGGGACTGTACCAAGAGACCCAGTACTTC; CDR3aa: CSARSLAGGLYQETQYF
len: 18; v_gene: TRBV6-6; j_gene: TRBJ2-7; d_gene: .; abundance: few; CDR3nt: TGTGCCAGCAGTTACTCGATTACGGGGTCTAAGGGAAAATACGAGCAGTACTTC; CDR3aa: CASSYSITGSKGKYEQYF
len: 13; v_gene: TRBV27; j_gene: TRBJ1-1; d_gene: .; abundance: many; CDR3nt: TGTGCCAGCCATCTAGGGGTTGACACTGAAGCTTTCTTT; CDR3aa: CASHLGVDTEAFF
len: 14; v_gene: TRBV7-6; j_gene: TRBJ2-2; d_gene: .; abundance: many; CDR3nt: TGTGCCAGCAGCTTAGTGTCAGAACACGGGGAGCTGTTTTTT; CDR3aa: CASSLVSEHGELFF
len: 16; v_gene: TRBV5-6; j_gene: TRBJ1-2; d_gene: TRBD1; abundance: few; CDR3nt: TGTGCCAGCAGCTTGACACCGTGGGACAGCTCCTCTGGCTACACCTTC; CDR3aa: CASSLTPWDSSSGYTF
len: 16; v_gene: TRBV5-4; j_gene: TRBJ1-2; d_gene: .; abundance: .; CDR3nt: TGTGCCAGCAGCTTGGGGTCCCTCGGGAATTACTATGGCTACACCTTC; CDR3aa: CASSLGSLGNYYGYTF
len: 13; v_gene: TRBV20-1; j_gene: TRBJ2-2; d_gene: TRBD1; abundance: once; CDR3nt: TGCAGTGTGCAGGGGGCGAACACCGGGGAGCTGTTTTTT; CDR3aa: CSVQGANTGELFF
len: 17; v_gene: TRBV20-1; j_gene: TRBJ1-5; d_gene: TRBD1; abundance: few; CDR3nt: TGCAGTGCTTACCGGGACAGGGGGCGTTATAGCAATCAGCCCCAGCATTTT; CDR3aa: CSAYRDRGRYSNQPQHF
len: 13; v_gene: TRBV6-2/TRBV6-3; j_gene: TRBJ1-1; d_gene: TRBD1; abundance: .; CDR3nt: TGTGCCGGCAAGGGGGCGGGGACGGCTGAAGCTTTCTTT; CDR3aa: CAGKGAGTAEAFF
len: 14; v_gene: TRBV29-1; j_gene: TRBJ1-5; d_gene: TRBD1; abundance: many; CDR3nt: TGCAGCGCAGCCCCAGGGGGGGTCGGACAGCCCCAGCATTTT; CDR3aa: CSAAPGGVGQPQHF